The 20 T cell receptor beta chains reported below all come from one sample, sequenced in a study of blood T cells in healthy people across ages. Through a sample-barcoded 5' primer and a J-beta primer mix, a second PCR was run for roughly 7 to 12 cycles. TCRdb independently ran MiXCR on the 5' RACE reads; one entry per CDR3 protein. Of 1.5 million to 2 million distinct CDR3 sequences listed, roughly 27% are singletons. The specimen was blood. These receptors were collected from a woman between 25 and 40 years old in good health.

Points on this clonotype: A single base separates this from a much larger clone, so it may be a read error. V is TRBV7-2 and J is TRBJ2-3; TRBD2 aligns across 9 bases. V was pared by 8 bases and J by 4 bases, with 10 bases of the junction left unmatched. In germline, CDR1 is SGHTA, CDR2 FQGNSA. The CDR3 sequence is 15 residues long. The CDR3 coding sequence is TGTGCCAGCGCCTTGGCGGGAGGGCCCGCAGATACGCAGTATTTT. This gives the protein CASALAGGPADTQYF.

This clonotype was seen ten or more times. This chain connects TRBV18 to TRBJ2-1; possible D gene TRBD2, 5 bases. Germline-derived CDR1 and CDR2 are KGHSH and LQKENI. Trimming removed 6 bases at V and 12 bases at J, with 24 bases between. This CDR3 is built from 15 residues. The CDR3 coding sequence is TGTGCCAGCTCCCCCTACACGGGAAAGAGTAGTGGGCAGTTCTTC. It is translated as CASSPYTGKSSGQFF.

This clonotype was picked up a small number of times. The chain is built from TRBV5-1 and TRBJ1-1; the D gene is possibly TRBD1 (5 bases). Trimming shortened V by 0 bases and J by 11 bases, and 17 bases separated the two germline ends. The CDR3 covers 14 residues. Germline CDR1 SGHRS, CDR2 YFSETQ. The CDR3 loop is CASSLGGTGESAFF. CDR3 bases: TGCGCCAGCAGCTTGGGAGGGACGGGGGAAAGCGCTTTCTTT.

In this sample, this clonotype turned up once. The rearrangement joins TRBV29-1 to TRBJ1-2, with D uncertain. The CDR3 totals 13 residues. V was clipped by 0 bases and J by 4 bases, with 9 bases between them. The germline CDR1 and CDR2 sequences are SQVTM and ANQGSEA. The CDR3: CSVEEGVPYGYTF. CDR3 sequence (DNA): TGCAGCGTTGAAGAGGGAGTCCCCTATGGCTACACCTTC. The full variable domain, its missing parts supplied by reference TRBV29-1 and TRBJ1-2, is SAVISQKPSRDICQRGTSLTIQCQVDSQVTMMFWYRQQPGQSLTLIATANQGSEATYESGFVIDKFPISRPNLTFSTLTVSNMSPEDSSIYLCSVEEGVPYGYTFGSGTRLTVV.

The chain is built from TRBV27 and TRBJ1-1, with 7 bases aligning to TRBD1. This CDR3 comprises 14 residues. Germline CDR1 MNHEY, CDR2 SMNVEV (reference sequence). V lost 5 bases and J lost 8; bases outside the gene matches: 11. CDR3 bases: TGTGCCAGCAGTCCTTTTGACAGGGCTGTCGAAGCTTTCTTT. As protein: CASSPFDRAVEAFF.

This clonotype occurred many times. The chain couples TRBV5-1 to TRBJ1-1; no definite D call. Germline lookup yields CDR1 SGHRS and CDR2 YFSETQ. The CDR3 is made up of 14 amino acids. V was clipped by 0 bases and J by 1 base, with 7 bases between them. CDR3 DNA: TGCGCCAGCAGCTTGGTTTCGGGGAACACTGAAGCTTTCTTT. Residues: CASSLVSGNTEAFF.

This clonotype was detected many times. Sequence at one end of the junction differs from germline and may be a read error. The chain is built from TRBV4-3 and TRBJ2-7, with 7 bases fitting TRBD1. This CDR3 comprises 10 residues. Germline assignment: CDR1 LGHNA and CDR2 YSLEER. The CDR3 DNA follows: TGCGCCGGCAGGGGGTCCGAGCAGTACTTC. Its protein is CAGRGSEQYF.

This clonotype turned up a few times. This chain's CDR3 is CSAPGTGNYGYTF. The CDR3, as DNA: TGCAGTGCTCCCGGGACAGGCAACTATGGCTACACCTTC. This chain uses TRBV20-1 with TRBJ1-2; 8 bases line up with TRBD1. V lost 5 bases, J lost 2 bases, and 4 bases stayed unmatched. Germline lookup yields CDR1 DFQATT and CDR2 SNEGSKA (reference sequence). This CDR3 spans 13 amino acids.

This clonotype was picked up a small number of times. This chain links TRBV24-1 with TRBJ2-3; weak D call: TRBD2 (5 bases). CDR1 KGHDR and CDR2 SFDVKD come from the germline V gene. The CDR3 has 13 amino acids. V was pared by 4 bases and J by 5 bases, with 9 bases between. CDR3 nucleotide sequence: TGTGCCACCAGTGAAGACCGGGGAGATACGCAGTATTTT. Amino acids: CATSEDRGDTQYF.

The chain links TRBV6-2 or TRBV6-3 to TRBJ1-2; the D is unclear. Germline values: CDR1 MNHEY, CDR2 SVGEGT. CDR3 length equals 14 residues. Between the trimmed V and J ends, which lost 7 bases and 3 bases, there was a span of 15 bases. CDR3 nucleotide sequence: TGTGCCAGCACCCCCAAGGGTGGCGACTATGGCTACACCTTC. As protein: CASTPKGGDYGYTF.

This clonotype came up many times. The chain links TRBV7-2 to TRBJ2-5; 12 nucleotides match TRBD2. CDR1 and CDR2 (germline): SGHTA, FQGNSA. This CDR3 spans 17 amino acids. The trim removed 0 bases at V and 5 bases at J, leaving 7 bases unmatched. CDR3: CASSLAWLAGGLETQYF. DNA of the CDR3: TGTGCCAGCAGCTTAGCGTGGCTAGCGGGGGGGCTGGAGACCCAGTACTTC.

In this sample, this clonotype turned up a few times. This sequence joins TRBV12-3 or TRBV12-4 and TRBJ2-1; the D gene is possibly TRBD2 (6 bases). The CDR3 is made up of 14 amino acids. The V end lost 3 bases, the J end lost 10 bases, and 16 bases lay between the germline ends. This chain's CDR3 is CASSFYRGAREQFF. The DNA for the CDR3 is TGTGCCAGCAGTTTTTATCGCGGGGCCAGGGAGCAGTTCTTC.

V usage is TRBV29-1 and J usage is TRBJ1-2; D gene uncertain. The CDR3 covers 14 residues. From germline, CDR1 is SQVTM and CDR2 ANQGSEA. V lost 5 bases and J lost 0, with 13 bases in between. This CDR3 is CSVSVVSPNYGYTF. The CDR3 DNA follows: TGCAGCGTTAGTGTGGTGTCCCCTAACTATGGCTACACCTTC.

This clonotype was found once. V and J are TRBV6-1 and TRBJ2-7; the D is unclear. Near its end, the DNA agrees better with TRBJ2-5, so the J call may be wrong. Per the germline V gene, CDR1 is MNHNS and CDR2 is SASEGT. The CDR3 runs 15 residues. CDR3 DNA sequence: TGTGCCAGCAGTGACCTTAAGCAGATCCAAGAGACCCAGTACTTC. Protein: CASSDLKQIQETQYF.

For this clonotype: The conserved closing phenylalanine or tryptophan is absent in this CDR3, likely reflecting a read error. This chain uses TRBV28 with TRBJ1-2; D is unresolved. CDR3 length equals 13 residues. Looked up from germline, CDR1 is MDHEN and CDR2 is SYDVKM. V gave up 3 bases and J gave up 5 bases, with 10 bases separating them. The CDR3 coding sequence is TGTGCCAGCAGTTTGACGGCCCTATATGGCTACACCTTA. Its translation: CASSLTALYGYTL.

This clonotype was counted between two and nine times. The rearrangement uses TRBV9 and TRBJ2-2; D is uncertain. Deletions cut 0 bases from V and 9 bases from J, with 9 bases between. CDR1 is SGDLS, CDR2 YYNGEE, per germline. The CDR3 is 13 residues long. CDR3 bases: TGTGCCAGCAGCGTAGACCCATCCCGGGAGCTGTTTTTT. This sequence encodes CASSVDPSRELFF.

This clonotype occurred many times. CDR3 region: CSARDVRGSIDNEQFF. In DNA form, the CDR3 reads TGCAGTGCTAGAGATGTTCGAGGATCAATAGACAATGAGCAGTTCTTC. The chain couples TRBV20-1 to TRBJ2-1; no clear D. This CDR3 comprises 16 residues. CDR1 and CDR2 from the germline V gene are DFQATT and SNEGSKA (reference sequence). V was cut by 0 bases and J by 5 bases, with 17 bases left in between.

This clonotype was recorded many times. The chain links TRBV12-3 or TRBV12-4 to TRBJ2-5; D may be TRBD1 or TRBD2 (5 bases each). This CDR3 is 14 amino acids long. The V end was cut by 6 bases, the J end by 1 base, with 12 bases between. For the CDR3, the DNA is TGTGCCAGCAGACCGGGACCCATCCAAGAGACCCAGTACTTC. Translated: CASRPGPIQETQYF.

This clonotype appeared many times. The CDR3 DNA follows: TGCAGTGCTAGCCGACCACTAGCGGGGGAATCCTACGAGCAGTACTTC. This encodes CSASRPLAGESYEQYF. The chain couples TRBV20-1 to TRBJ2-7; TRBD2 aligns across 11 bases. This CDR3 spans 16 amino acids. J was trimmed by 1 base and V by 3 bases; bases with no gene match: 8. Looked up from germline, CDR1 is DFQATT and CDR2 is SNEGSKA (reference sequence).

The chain is built from TRBV12-3 or TRBV12-4 and TRBJ2-1; 7 nucleotides match TRBD1. The CDR3 length is 13 residues. The ends lost 5 bases at V and 9 bases at J; junction bases unmatched: 7. For the CDR3, the DNA is TGTGCCAGCAGTGTCGACAGGGAGAGTGAGCAGTTCTTC. Translated, it gives CASSVDRESEQFF.